These T cell receptor beta chains were read from a single sample in a study of cytomegalovirus exposure and HLA in healthy donors. Libraries were prepared by immunoSEQ multiplex PCR; TCRdb keeps only in-frame clonotypes and omits some of them. In the table there are about 67,000 clones, 68% of which are singletons. Material for sequencing was PBMCs. These receptors were taken from a woman in her twenties or thirties in good health and CMV-seronegative. Each CDR3 is given with its conserved first and last residue. Fields, in order: D gene, J gene, clone size, V gene, CDR3 protein, CDR3 DNA. The D gene is left open where the match is weak. For some rows the clone size is stated as once, few or many, or as a class when expanded; others skip it.

>.|TRBJ1-5|.|TRBV4-2
CASSQEQGSQPQHF
TGTGCCAGCAGCCAAGAGCAAGGGAGTCAGCCCCAGCATTTT
>TRBD1|TRBJ1-6|few|TRBV5-4
CASSSAGGGNSPLHF
TGTGCCAGCAGCTCGGCAGGGGGAGGTAATTCACCCCTCCACTTT
>.|TRBJ2-1|.|TRBV28
CASGFGIEQFF
TGTGCCAGCGGCTTTGGTATTGAGCAGTTCTTC
>.|TRBJ2-5|.|TRBV9
CASSEDGGSQETQYF
TGTGCCAGCAGCGAGGACGGAGGCTCCCAAGAGACCCAGTACTTC
>TRBD1|TRBJ2-7|.|TRBV5-1
CATSDRDSLTNPPNEQYF
TGCGCCACCTCAGATCGGGACAGCCTGACTAACCCTCCTAACGAGCAGTACTTC
>.|TRBJ1-5|.|TRBV19
CASTRSGGLNQPQHF
TGTGCCAGTACCAGAAGCGGAGGGCTCAATCAGCCCCAGCATTTT
>TRBD1|TRBJ1-2|.|TRBV7-2
CASSLRQGANGYTF
TGTGCCAGCAGCCTCAGGCAGGGGGCGAATGGCTACACCTTC
>.|TRBJ2-2|once|TRBV7-9
CASSSIGLSNTGELFF
TGTGCCAGCAGCTCGATTGGACTATCCAACACCGGGGAGCTGTTTTTT
>TRBD1|TRBJ1-6|.|TRBV7-8
CASSYTPGQGRSPLHF
TGTGCCAGCAGCTACACACCGGGACAGGGGCGTTCACCCCTCCACTTT
>.|TRBJ1-6|few|TRBV5-4
CASSGEGGGINSPLHF
TGTGCCAGCAGCGGGGAGGGCGGCGGAATTAATTCACCCCTCCACTTT
>TRBD2|TRBJ2-1|.|TRBV4-1
CASSQVGLAGESSYNEQFF
TGCGCCAGCAGCCAAGTTGGGCTAGCGGGGGAAAGCTCCTACAATGAGCAGTTCTTC
>.|TRBJ1-5|.|TRBV7-2
CASSLGWGQPQHF
TGTGCCAGCAGCTTAGGGTGGGGCCAGCCCCAGCATTTT
>TRBD2|TRBJ2-1|.|TRBV5-1
CASSLGLAENNEQFF
TGCGCCAGCAGCCTGGGACTAGCGGAGAACAATGAGCAGTTCTTC
>.|TRBJ1-1|.|TRBV6-5
CASRKEGPTEAFF
TGTGCCAGTCGCAAGGAGGGACCCACTGAAGCTTTCTTT
>.|TRBJ2-4|.|TRBV5-4
CAINGERDIQYF
TGTGCTATCAATGGGGAGCGGGACATTCAGTACTTC
>.|TRBJ2-5|.|TRBV30
CAWSGGRQETQYF
TGTGCCTGGAGTGGGGGGCGGCAAGAGACCCAGTACTTC
>TRBD1|TRBJ2-3|.|TRBV7-3
CASSLQGHTDTQYF
TGTGCCAGCAGTTTACAGGGGCACACAGATACGCAGTATTTT
>.|TRBJ2-7|.|TRBV7-2
CASRSGSNEQYF
TGTGCCAGCAGGTCAGGCAGCAACGAGCAGTACTTC
>.|TRBJ1-6|.|TRBV7-2
CASSLGASSPLHF
TGTGCCAGCAGCTTAGGAGCGAGTTCACCCCTCCACTTT
>.|TRBJ2-7|.|TRBV28
CASRQGEQYF
TGTGCCAGCCGGCAGGGCGAGCAGTACTTC
>TRBD1|TRBJ2-7|.|TRBV4-2
CASSQDWAVGTGGTYEQYF
TGTGCCAGCAGCCAAGATTGGGCGGTCGGGACAGGGGGAACCTACGAGCAGTACTTC
>TRBD2|TRBJ2-1|once|TRBV11-3
CASSTSGGFNEQFF
TGTGCCAGCAGCACTAGCGGGGGGTTCAATGAGCAGTTCTTC
>TRBD1|TRBJ1-1|.|TRBV29-1
CSAQDRWNTEAFF
TGCAGCGCCCAGGACAGGTGGAACACTGAAGCTTTCTTT
>.|TRBJ1-2|.|TRBV5-6
CASSFGPGGRYGYTF
TGTGCCAGCAGCTTCGGGCCCGGGGGACGTTATGGCTACACCTTC
>TRBD2|TRBJ2-3|.|TRBV6-5
CASILAGVDDTQYF
TGTGCCAGCATACTAGCGGGGGTTGACGATACGCAGTATTTT
>.|TRBJ1-2|medium-sized|TRBV5-1
CASSLEREGYTF
TGCGCCAGCAGCTTGGAACGGGAAGGCTACACCTTC
>.|TRBJ2-5|.|TRBV7-3
CASSPRGPGEIQYF
TGTGCCAGCAGCCCACGGGGCCCAGGGGAGATCCAGTACTTC
>.|TRBJ2-1|.|TRBV18
CASSPPVDTSYNEQFF
TGTGCCAGCTCACCACCGGTGGACACTTCCTACAATGAGCAGTTCTTC
>.|TRBJ2-2|.|TRBV21-1
CASSRPSGVGELFF
TGTGCCAGCAGCAGACCTTCGGGGGTCGGGGAGCTGTTTTTT
>.|TRBJ1-3|.|TRBV5-1
CASRQGGDSGNTIYF
TGCGCCAGCAGGCAAGGGGGGGATTCTGGAAACACCATATATTTT
>.|TRBJ1-2|.|TRBV6-1
CASSFQDGNTGYTF
TGTGCCAGCAGTTTTCAGGACGGGAATACTGGCTACACCTTC
>.|TRBJ1-1|large|TRBV4-2
CASSQGLGAMAEAFF
TGTGCCAGCAGCCAAGGATTGGGGGCGATGGCTGAAGCTTTCTTT
>TRBD1|TRBJ1-1|many|TRBV13
CASSPLGQGADTEAFF
TGTGCCAGCAGCCCCCTAGGGCAGGGGGCGGACACTGAAGCTTTCTTT
>TRBD1|TRBJ2-1|few|TRBV19
CASSHNRGRVYEQFF
TGTGCCAGTAGTCACAACAGGGGGCGCGTCTATGAGCAGTTCTTC
>.|TRBJ2-3|.|TRBV6-1
CASSLRPDTQYF
TGTGCCAGCAGCCTGCGGCCAGATACGCAGTATTTT
>.|TRBJ1-6|.|TRBV11-3
CASSRRVGSPLHF
TGTGCCAGCAGCCGGAGGGTCGGATCACCCCTCCACTTT
>TRBD1|TRBJ2-3|.|TRBV19
CASSINRQGARDTQYF
TGTGCCAGTAGTATAAACCGACAGGGGGCGAGAGATACGCAGTATTTT
>.|TRBJ1-5|few|TRBV5-8
CASSSSGQDDQPQHF
TGTGCCAGCAGCTCATCAGGGCAGGATGATCAGCCCCAGCATTTT
>.|TRBJ1-5|once|TRBV6-5
CASSTRRSNQPQHF
TGTGCCAGCAGTACTAGACGGAGCAATCAGCCCCAGCATTTT
>.|TRBJ2-7|.|TRBV19
CASSFPGGYEQYF
TGTGCCAGTAGTTTCCCCGGAGGGTACGAGCAGTACTTC
>TRBD1|TRBJ2-3|.|TRBV15
CATSRVRGKGALGDTQYF
TGTGCCACCAGCAGAGTTAGGGGGAAGGGGGCCCTGGGAGATACGCAGTATTTT
>.|TRBJ2-5|.|TRBV6-1
CASSLRETQYF
TGTGCCAGCAGCCTCAGGGAGACCCAGTACTTC
>.|TRBJ1-2|.|TRBV7-2
CASTPILAGRGYTF
TGTGCCAGCACCCCAATATTGGCTGGGCGAGGCTACACCTTC
>.|TRBJ1-5|few|TRBV19
CASSSGQPRNQPQHF
TGTGCCAGTAGTTCAGGACAGCCCCGGAACCAGCCCCAGCATTTT
>.|TRBJ1-5|.|TRBV30
CAWSVMGPAGAQHF
TGTGCCTGGAGTGTCATGGGGCCCGCGGGGGCCCAGCATTTT
>TRBD2|TRBJ2-3|.|TRBV5-1
CASSPRRGGGAADTQYF
TGCGCCAGCAGCCCTCGTCGTGGCGGGGGGGCGGCAGATACGCAGTATTTT